This TCR beta chain was observed in a study of immune cell composition in non-small cell lung cancer. The repertoire was sequenced with immunoSEQ multiplex PCR; TCRdb's copy has only in-frame clones and lacks some. The sample gives over 4,000 clones, approximately 83% of which show up once; around 12% is in the top ten. The germline V and J ends were trimmed by 2 bases and 1 base, with 8 bases remaining between them. This CDR3 spans 14 amino acids. The germline CDR1 and CDR2 sequences are SGHTA and FQGNSA. The V call is TRBV7-2, the J call TRBJ2-5; the D is unclear. Sequenced input: lung tumor tissue. The TCR sequence derives from a human donor with non-small cell lung cancer. DNA for the CDR3: TGTGCCAGCAGCTTATATGGGATCCAAGAGACCCAGTACTTC. Amino acid sequence: CASSLYGIQETQYF.